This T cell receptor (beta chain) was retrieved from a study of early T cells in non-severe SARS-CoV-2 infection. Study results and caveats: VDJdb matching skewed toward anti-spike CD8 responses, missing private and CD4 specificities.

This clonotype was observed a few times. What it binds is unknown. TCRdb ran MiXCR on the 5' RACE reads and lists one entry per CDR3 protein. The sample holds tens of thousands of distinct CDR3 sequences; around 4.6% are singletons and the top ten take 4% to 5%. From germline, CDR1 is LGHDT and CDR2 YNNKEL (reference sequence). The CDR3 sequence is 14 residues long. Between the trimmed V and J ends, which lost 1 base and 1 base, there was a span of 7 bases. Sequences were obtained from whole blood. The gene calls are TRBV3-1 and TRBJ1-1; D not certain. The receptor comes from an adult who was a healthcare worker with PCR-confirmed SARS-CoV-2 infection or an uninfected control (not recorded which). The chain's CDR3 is CASSQAGPNTEAFF. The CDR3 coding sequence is TGTGCCAGCAGCCAAGCCGGTCCGAACACTGAAGCTTTCTTT.